This T cell receptor (beta chain) was captured in a study of T-cell memory formation after mild COVID-19. Trimming removed 4 bases from V and 3 bases from J, with 3 bases in between. This CDR3 region has 11 residues. CDR1 and CDR2 from the germline V gene are SGHTA and FQGNSA. About this clonotype: Its antigen is still unknown.

MiXCR was run by TCRdb on the 5' RACE reads, yielding one entry per CDR3 protein. The table has approximately 300,000 distinct CDR3 sequences, about a sixth seen once; the top ten hold more than 20%. Points from the study as a whole: Some responding clones appeared in pre-infection memory, suggesting cross-reactive memory joined.

This sequence originates from a man aged 18-30 years who had mild COVID-19 (a few samples of this study predate the infection). Cell type and time point are not known. The sample comprised PBMCs or a T cell subset sorted from them (not recorded which). The genes are TRBV7-2 and TRBJ1-2; no firm D call. The CDR3, as DNA: TGTGCCAGCAGCTCCTACTATGGCTACACCTTC. Encoded protein: CASSSYYGYTF.